This T cell receptor (beta chain) is drawn from a study of identical twins. This clonotype occurred many times. TCRdb re-derived calls from the 5' RACE reads in MiXCR, one entry per CDR3 protein. The table records fewer than 650,000 distinct CDR3 sequences, roughly 7.1% of them present only once. Germline trimming cut 5 bases from V and 6 bases from J; bases unmatched to any gene: 12. This CDR3 has 16 amino acids. This sample also belongs to another study, concerning yellow fever vaccine responses in identical twins.

The sample was PBMCs. The V call is TRBV12-3 or TRBV12-4, the J call TRBJ2-1; 8 positions match TRBD2. The receptor was derived from a woman between 18 and 29 years old in good health. CDR3 DNA sequence: TGTGCCAGCAGTGGAACGGGACTAGAAGGTCTCAATGAGCAGTTCTTC. This codes for CASSGTGLEGLNEQFF.